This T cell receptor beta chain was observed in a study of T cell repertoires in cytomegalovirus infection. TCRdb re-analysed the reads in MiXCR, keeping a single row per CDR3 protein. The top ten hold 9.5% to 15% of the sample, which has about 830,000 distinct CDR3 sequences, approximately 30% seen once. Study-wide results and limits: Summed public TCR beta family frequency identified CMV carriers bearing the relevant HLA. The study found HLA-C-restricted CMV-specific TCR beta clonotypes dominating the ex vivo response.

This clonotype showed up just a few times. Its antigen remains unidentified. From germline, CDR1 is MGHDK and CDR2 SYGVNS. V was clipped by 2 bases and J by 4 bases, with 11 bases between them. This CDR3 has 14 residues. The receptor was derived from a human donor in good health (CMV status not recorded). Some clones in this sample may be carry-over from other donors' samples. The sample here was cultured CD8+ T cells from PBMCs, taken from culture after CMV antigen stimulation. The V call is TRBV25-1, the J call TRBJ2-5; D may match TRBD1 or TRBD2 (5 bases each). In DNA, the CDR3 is TGTGCCAGCAGTGAAGGGGACCCAGGAGAGACCCAGTACTTC. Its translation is CASSEGDPGETQYF.